A single sample is the source of the 11 T cell receptor beta chains below, sequenced in a study of vaccination and CD4 T cells after COVID-19. Their recognized antigens are unknown. The Oncomine TCR Beta short-read assay sequenced DNA from cultured CD4+ T cells. TCRdb ran MiXCR on the PCR reads and lists one entry per CDR3 protein. Here the sample spans over 7,500 distinct CDR3 sequences, 45% being singletons. Indicated treatment: roughly 10-day PBMC culture with coronavirus spike peptide pools or control peptides (ViraFEST assay). Samples of CD4+ T cells were obtained from the unexposed donor before the COVID-19 pandemic (2011-2018). Material: CD4+ T cells from blood, cultured in vitro. All receptors come from a human donor in good health.

This clonotype was counted only a few times. This chain joins TRBV20-1 and TRBJ2-3; 11 bases line up with TRBD2. Germline V CDR1 and CDR2: DFQATT, SNEGSKA (reference sequence). CDR3 size: 16 residues. Losses at the gene ends were 7 bases for V and 4 bases for J; bases not matched to a gene: 13. The CDR3 region has the DNA TGCAGTGGGTCAAACCTAGCGGGAGGAACTGCAGATACGCAGTATTTT. It encodes CSGSNLAGGTADTQYF.

This clonotype appeared a few times. The chain has TRBV7-2 and TRBJ1-5, with D maybe TRBD1 (6 bases). Germline CDR1 and CDR2: SGHTA and FQGNSA. Trimming removed 3 bases from V and 5 bases from J, with 14 bases in between. The length of the CDR3 is 15 residues. The CDR3 protein is CASSFTTGRDQPQHF. The CDR3, as DNA: TGTGCCAGCAGCTTCACCACAGGGAGGGATCAGCCCCAGCATTTT.

A single count supports this clonotype. The V and J genes are TRBV4-3 and TRBJ1-1; a weak D match, TRBD1 (6 bases). Germline CDR1 is LGHNA and CDR2 is YSLEER. CDR3 length: 13 residues. The ends were cut back, 2 bases at V and 4 bases at J, with 8 bases in the middle. The CDR3 here is CASSQRGGTEAFF. CDR3 coding DNA: TGCGCCAGCAGCCAAAGGGGGGGCACTGAAGCTTTCTTT.

This clonotype was detected a few times. The chain employs TRBV12-3 or TRBV12-4 and TRBJ2-7, with D unresolved. Trimming removed 8 bases from V and 0 bases from J, with 11 bases in between. The length of the CDR3 is 13 residues. The CDR3: CASALSSSYEQYF. Written as DNA, the CDR3 is TGTGCCAGCGCACTCAGCAGCTCCTACGAGCAGTACTTC.

V usage is TRBV18 and J usage is TRBJ1-1; 8 bases are a match to TRBD1. Germline V gives CDR1 KGHSH, CDR2 LQKENI. V was clipped by 5 bases and J by 4 bases; unmatched bases: 6. The CDR3 length is 14 residues. In nucleotides, the CDR3 is TGTGCCAGCTCAGAGGACAGGGTATCCACTGAAGCTTTCTTT. Its translation is CASSEDRVSTEAFF.

The J gene is TRBJ2-1, the V gene TRBV10-2; TRBD1 matches 8 bases. CDR3 length: 14 amino acids. Per the germline V gene, CDR1 is WSHSY and CDR2 is SAAADI. V trimming: 2 bases; J trimming: 6 bases; junction bases outside the gene matches: 3. The chain's CDR3 is CASSEETGVNEQFF. CDR3 DNA sequence: TGCGCCAGCAGTGAGGAGACAGGGGTCAATGAGCAGTTCTTC.

The rearrangement uses TRBV7-2 and TRBJ1-2; tentatively, D is TRBD1 (5 bases). Germline V gene sequence: CDR1 SGHTA, CDR2 FQGNSA. There are 16 residues in the CDR3. V dropped 1 base and J dropped 5 bases, with 17 bases sitting between them. CDR3 sequence: CASSLDATGLVYGYTF. CDR3 bases: TGTGCCAGCAGCTTAGATGCGACGGGGCTGGTTTATGGCTACACCTTC.

This chain connects TRBV12-5 to TRBJ1-2; 7 nucleotides match TRBD1. This CDR3 region has 13 residues. Trimming took 6 bases from V and 4 from J; bases not matched to a gene: 5. Germline lookup yields CDR1 LGHNT and CDR2 FRNRAP. The chain's CDR3 is CASGLGTAYGYTF. The CDR3 nucleotides read TGTGCTAGTGGCCTCGGGACAGCCTATGGCTACACCTTC.

V and J are TRBV20-1 and TRBJ1-5; D gene uncertain. The CDR3 loop spans 14 amino acids. CDR1 and CDR2 from the germline V gene are DFQATT and SNEGSKA (reference sequence). V lost 4 bases to trimming and J lost 0 bases, with 10 bases between them. CDR3 bases: TGCAGTGCTATGAAAGCAAATAGCAATCAGCCCCAGCATTTT. This codes for CSAMKANSNQPQHF.

The chain employs TRBV7-6 and TRBJ2-5, with D maybe TRBD2 (7 bases). This CDR3 has 14 residues. CDR1 and CDR2 from the germline V gene are SGHVS and FNYEAQ. Trimming took 10 bases from V and 4 from J, leaving 19 bases between them. As DNA, the CDR3 is TGTGCCACCAAGAAAGGGGGGGCCTTAGAGACCCAGTACTTC. Translated, it gives CATKKGGALETQYF.

The chain has TRBV7-2 and TRBJ2-3; D not certain. Germline loops: CDR1 SGHTA, CDR2 FQGNSA. Trimming removed 2 bases at V and 2 bases at J, with 8 bases between. The CDR3 sequence is 14 residues long. For the CDR3, the DNA is TGTGCCAGCAGCTTAACGGCGAACACAGATACGCAGTATTTT. Protein sequence: CASSLTANTDTQYF.